These 10 T cell receptor beta chains originate from one sample sequenced in a study of blood T cell repertoires in COVID-19. Sequenced by immunoSEQ multiplex PCR; TCRdb stores in-frame clones only, minus some. The sample includes 300,000 to 350,000 clones, around 90% of them seen just once. Material for sequencing was peripheral blood. The receptors derive from a woman aged 55-70 years with COVID-19, enrolled during active disease.

J is TRBJ1-1 and V is TRBV6-6, with D unresolved. Germline V gives CDR1 MNHNY, CDR2 SVGAGI (reference sequence). V gave up 4 bases and J gave up 5 bases, with 8 bases separating them. The CDR3 runs to 12 residues. CDR3 region: CASSSQITEAFF. CDR3 DNA: TGTGCCAGCAGTTCACAGATTACTGAAGCTTTCTTT.

The chain carries TRBV6-2 or TRBV6-3 and TRBJ2-7; a possible D gene is TRBD1 (6 bases). CDR3 length: 15 amino acids. The V gene's germline CDR1 is MNHEY and CDR2 SVGEGT. The V end was cut by 5 bases, the J end by 7 bases, with 21 bases between. The CDR3 nucleotides are TGTGCCAGCAGTCCGACCGGGACAAGGTATATAGAGCAGTACTTC. It translates to CASSPTGTRYIEQYF.

CDR3 region: CASTRTGTGTQETQYF. Written as DNA, the CDR3 is TGTGCCAGCACAAGAACCGGGACAGGGACACAAGAGACCCAGTACTTC. The chain combines TRBV5-5 with TRBJ2-5; 9 positions agree with TRBD1. V shed 6 bases and J 2 bases; nucleotides not matched to a gene: 11. Germline V gives CDR1 SGHKS, CDR2 YYEKEE (reference sequence). The CDR3 covers 16 residues.

The V call is TRBV6-4, the J call TRBJ1-2, with D unresolved. The ends were cut back, 4 bases at V and 4 bases at J, with 10 bases in the middle. The CDR3 has 13 residues. Germline CDR1 MRHNA, CDR2 SNTAGT. CDR3 coding DNA: TGTGCCAGCAGTGCCGAGGTCGGCTATGGCTACACCTTC. Protein sequence: CASSAEVGYGYTF.

This sequence joins TRBV7-9 and TRBJ1-1; 9 nucleotides agree with TRBD1. CDR1 SEHNR and CDR2 FQNEAQ come from the germline V gene (reference sequence). CDR3 size: 14 residues. After removal of 5 bases from V and 5 bases from J, the junction contained 6 bases not matched to a gene. The CDR3 region has the DNA TGTGCCAGCAGCGAGCAGGGGACAGGGACTGAAGCTTTCTTT. Amino acids: CASSEQGTGTEAFF.

This clone appeared a few times. The chain carries TRBV6-5 and TRBJ2-2; 9 bases map to TRBD1. This CDR3 contains 15 residues. With 4 bases clipped from V and 6 bases from J, the junction kept 6 bases outside the gene matches. Germline CDR1 MNHEY, CDR2 SVGAGI. The CDR3 coding sequence is TGTGCCAGCAGTTCCCCGACAGGGGGGTCCGGGGAGCTGTTTTTT. Its translation is CASSSPTGGSGELFF.

This chain connects TRBV5-3 to TRBJ1-4, with D maybe TRBD1 (5 bases). TRBV5-3 is reported as an ORF; its role is uncertain. CDR3 length: 15 amino acids. V gave up 5 bases and J gave up 7 bases, with 18 bases separating them. CDR3 sequence (DNA): TGTGCCAGAAGACCGCCCCAGGGAATAGGTGAAAAACTGTTTTTT. This sequence encodes CARRPPQGIGEKLFF.

The chain is built from TRBV20-1 and TRBJ1-2; 7 nucleotides agree with TRBD1. Trimming removed 3 bases from V and 4 bases from J; junction bases left unmatched: 5. This CDR3 comprises 13 residues. The germline V gene encodes CDR1 DFQATT and CDR2 SNEGSKA (reference sequence). CDR3 in DNA: TGCAGTGCTAGTTGGGACAGCCCCTATGGCTACACCTTC. Translation gives CSASWDSPYGYTF.

The chain links TRBV14 to TRBJ1-1; D perhaps matches TRBD1 (6 bases). The V end was cut by 4 bases, the J end by 6 bases, with 12 bases between. Per germline, CDR1 SGHDN and CDR2 FVKESK. The CDR3 is 13 residues long. The CDR3 DNA follows: TGTGCCAGCAGCCTAACAGGGTCTGCTGAAGCTTTCTTT. Its translation: CASSLTGSAEAFF.

The rearrangement links TRBV15 to TRBJ1-5; D may be TRBD1 (6 bases). Germline assignment: CDR1 LNHNV and CDR2 YYDKDF (reference sequence). V shed 0 bases and J shed 4 bases, with 10 bases lying between them. CDR3 size: 15 residues. The CDR3 bases are TGTGCCACCAGCAGAGAAGGACAGAAGAATCAGCCCCAGCATTTT. Translating it yields CATSREGQKNQPQHF.